This TCR beta chain emerged from a study of shared T cell receptors in the human thymus. TCRdb keeps only in-frame clones here, not all; method: immunoSEQ multiplex PCR. Of hundreds of thousands of clones listed, about 80% were seen once; the top ten hold about 0.013%. There are 15 residues in the CDR3. Trimming pared 0 bases from V and 0 bases from J, leaving 9 bases between. Germline V gene data show CDR1 as GTSNPN and CDR2 as SVGIG (reference sequence). Separately, the same data were catalogued under a study of human thymus T cells. That investigation notes: Corrective surgery for congenital heart defects was being performed on the healthy Finnish infants who were the donors. Corrective heart surgery yielded resections, and these provided the thymus tissue. The authors found apparently biased V and J gene usage in thymic and blood repertoires. Related work showed strongly overlapping thymic repertoires across unrelated individuals.

This chain connects TRBV30 to TRBJ2-4; no reliable D call. This sequence was found in a boy under two years old with a congenital heart defect. Sequencing input: thymocytes. The CDR3 loop reads CAWSVDLGAKNIQYF. Here the CDR3 DNA reads TGTGCCTGGAGTGTAGACTTGGGAGCCAAAAACATTCAGTACTTC.